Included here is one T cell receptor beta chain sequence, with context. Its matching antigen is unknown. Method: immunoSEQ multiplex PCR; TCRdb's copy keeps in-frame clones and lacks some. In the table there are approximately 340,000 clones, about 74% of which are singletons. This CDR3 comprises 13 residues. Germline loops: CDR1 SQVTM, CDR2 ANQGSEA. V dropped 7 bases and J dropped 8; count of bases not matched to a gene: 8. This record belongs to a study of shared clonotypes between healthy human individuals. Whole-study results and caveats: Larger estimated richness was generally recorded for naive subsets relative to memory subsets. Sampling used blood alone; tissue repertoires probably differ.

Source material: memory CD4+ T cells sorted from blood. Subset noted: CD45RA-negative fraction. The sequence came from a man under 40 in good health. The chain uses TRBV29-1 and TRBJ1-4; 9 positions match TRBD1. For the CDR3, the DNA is TGCAGCGGCATGACAGGGGGGAACGAAAAACTGTTTTTT. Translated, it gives CSGMTGGNEKLFF. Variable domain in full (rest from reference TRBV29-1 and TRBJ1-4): SAVISQKPSRDICQRGTSLTIQCQVDSQVTMMFWYRQQPGQSLTLIATANQGSEATYESGFVIDKFPISRPNLTFSTLTVSNMSPEDSSIYLCSGMTGGNEKLFFGSGTQLSVL.